Below, 32 T cell receptor beta chains from the same sample are listed, as sequenced in a study of cytomegalovirus exposure and HLA in healthy donors. 60 Vbeta and 13 Jbeta primers were used in PCR. Sequencing used immunoSEQ multiplex PCR; TCRdb keeps in-frame clones, though not all of them. The data contain 170,000 or so clones, around three quarters of them singletons. Sequencing was done on a sample of PBMCs. These receptor sequences come from a woman younger than 45 in good health and CMV-seronegative.

The rearrangement uses TRBV5-1 and TRBJ2-1, with 7 bases identical to TRBD1. The ends lost 6 bases at V and 5 bases at J; junction bases unmatched: 5. Germline V gene sequence: CDR1 SGHRS, CDR2 YFSETQ. The CDR3 contains 13 residues. The CDR3 coding sequence is TGCGCCAGCACCAACAGGGGAGACAATGAGCAGTTCTTC. Protein sequence: CASTNRGDNEQFF.

The chain couples TRBV7-6 to TRBJ2-2, with D possibly matching TRBD1 (5 bases). The CDR3 extends over 15 amino acids. Per germline, CDR1 SGHVS and CDR2 FNYEAQ. V was trimmed by 1 base and J by 7 bases, leaving 13 bases between them. The CDR3 DNA is TGTGCCAGCAGCTTAGAGGCAGGGCTAGTCGGGGAGCTGTTTTTT. Protein: CASSLEAGLVGELFF.

The chain employs TRBV2 and TRBJ2-7; TRBD2 matches at 9 bases. Trimming cost V 6 bases and J 3 bases; bases outside gene matches: 15. This CDR3 comprises 17 residues. The germline V gene has CDR1 SNHLY and CDR2 FYNNEI. DNA for the CDR3: TGTGCCAGCAGGAAGGTAGCGGGGGCCGGACTCCTCTACGAGCAGTACTTC. Translation gives CASRKVAGAGLLYEQYF.

V usage is TRBV5-1 and J usage is TRBJ2-1; 7 nucleotides match TRBD2. The CDR3 runs to 17 residues. Looked up from germline, CDR1 is SGHRS and CDR2 is YFSETQ. V trimming: 0 bases; J trimming: 4 bases; junction bases outside the gene matches: 10. CDR3 in DNA: TGCGCCAGCAGCTTGGGACCAGCGGGACCCCCTTACAATGAGCAGTTCTTC. It translates to CASSLGPAGPPYNEQFF. The whole variable domain, filled in from reference TRBV5-1 and TRBJ2-1, reads KAGVTQTPRYLIKTRGQQVTLSCSPISGHRSVSWYQQTPGQGLQFLFEYFSETQRNKGNFPGRFSGRQFSNSRSEMNVSTLELGDSALYLCASSLGPAGPPYNEQFFGPGTRLTVL.

This clone showed up just a few times. The V and J genes are TRBV7-9 and TRBJ2-1, with 11 bases matching TRBD2. The V and J ends lost 3 bases and 6 bases, in that order; junction bases with no gene match: 4. Germline CDR1 and CDR2: SEHNR and FQNEAQ (reference sequence). The CDR3 extends over 15 amino acids. CDR3 residues: CASSLGTSGPNEQFF. CDR3 coding DNA: TGTGCCAGCAGCTTGGGGACTAGCGGCCCCAATGAGCAGTTCTTC.

Here the CDR3 DNA reads TGTGCCAGCAGTACGGGACTAGCGGGACCCTACGAGCAGTACTTC. Translating it yields CASSTGLAGPYEQYF. The chain uses TRBV28 and TRBJ2-7; 13 bases line up with TRBD2. CDR3 length equals 15 residues. The junction had 3 bases not matched to a gene; V was cut back by 5 bases and J by 2 bases. Germline lookup yields CDR1 MDHEN and CDR2 SYDVKM.

Details on this clone: Relative to the germline gene, one junction end is altered; a read error may explain this. The rearrangement uses TRBV7-6 and TRBJ2-1; 13 positions match TRBD2. CDR3 length equals 17 residues. The germline V gene has CDR1 SGHVS and CDR2 FNYEAQ. The CDR3 nucleotides read TGTGCCAGCAGCTTAGCGAAAGGACTAGCGGGAGACAAGGAGCAGTTCTTC. Protein: CASSLAKGLAGDKEQFF. The full variable domain, completed using reference TRBV7-6 and TRBJ2-1, is GAGVSQSPRYKVTKRGQDVALRCDPISGHVSLYWYRQALGQGPEFLTYFNYEAQQDKSGLPNDRFSAERPEGSISTLTIQRTEQRDSAMYRCASSLAKGLAGDKEQFFGPGTRLTVL.

This sequence joins TRBV5-8 and TRBJ1-3; TRBD1 is a possible D gene (6 bases). From germline, CDR1 is SGHTS and CDR2 YDEGEE. This CDR3 spans 17 amino acids. Trimming stripped 0 bases from V and 0 bases from J, with 13 bases between. CDR3 loop: CASSLVPRDISGNTIYF. In DNA form, the CDR3 reads TGTGCCAGCAGCTTGGTCCCCCGGGACATCTCTGGAAACACCATATATTTT.

The chain recombines TRBV30 with TRBJ2-3; 10 positions match TRBD2. CDR3 length: 17 amino acids. Germline V lookup: CDR1 GTSNPN, CDR2 SVGIG (reference sequence). The ends lost 4 bases at V and 2 bases at J; junction bases unmatched: 12. This chain's CDR3 is CAWITDRTSGFTDTQYF. CDR3 DNA: TGTGCCTGGATCACCGACCGGACTAGCGGCTTCACAGATACGCAGTATTTT.

This clone was seen just once. The rearrangement joins TRBV5-6 to TRBJ1-4; a weak D match, TRBD1 (5 bases). In germline, CDR1 is SGHDT, CDR2 YYEEEE. CDR3 length: 15 residues. V was cut by 0 bases and J by 8 bases, with 14 bases left in between. In DNA, the CDR3 is TGTGCCAGCAGCTTGGGGCCAGGGCGGGAAGAAAAACTGTTTTTT. Amino acid sequence: CASSLGPGREEKLFF. The whole variable domain, filled in from reference TRBV5-6 and TRBJ1-4, reads DAGVTQSPTHLIKTRGQQVTLRCSPKSGHDTVSWYQQALGQGPQFIFQYYEEEERQRGNFPDRFSGHQFPNYSSELNVNALLLGDSALYLCASSLGPGREEKLFFGSGTQLSVL.

The V gene is TRBV27, the J gene TRBJ1-5; weak D call: TRBD1 (5 bases). V was cut by 6 bases and J by 1 base, with 7 bases left in between. This CDR3 is 13 amino acids long. Germline values: CDR1 MNHEY, CDR2 SMNVEV (reference sequence). The CDR3 nucleotides read TGTGCCAGCAGCTACAGGAGCAATCAGCCCCAGCATTTT. Translation: CASSYRSNQPQHF.

This clone was seen a few times. The J gene is TRBJ1-1, the V gene TRBV20-1, with 9 bases fitting TRBD1. This CDR3 is 10 amino acids long. The V and J ends lost 3 bases and 14 bases, in that order; junction bases with no gene match: 4. Germline V CDR1 and CDR2: DFQATT, SNEGSKA (reference sequence). This CDR3 reads CSARRDRAFF. Here the CDR3 DNA reads TGCAGTGCTAGGAGGGACAGGGCGTTCTTT.

This sequence joins TRBV19 and TRBJ2-3, with 8 bases that match TRBD2. Germline CDR1 and CDR2: LNHDA and SQIVND (reference sequence). Losses at the gene ends were 5 bases for V and 3 bases for J; bases not matched to a gene: 4. The CDR3 has 14 amino acids. In DNA form, the CDR3 reads TGTGCCAGTAGTGTAGGACTAGCAACAGATACGCAGTATTTT. Its translation is CASSVGLATDTQYF.

J is TRBJ1-4 and V is TRBV5-1, with unresolved D. From germline, CDR1 is SGHRS and CDR2 YFSETQ. The CDR3 length is 16 residues. The V gene lost 0 bases and the J gene lost 5 bases, with 14 bases spanning the gap. CDR3 DNA sequence: TGCGCCAGCAGCTTGGCTGGGAGCTACACCAATGAAAAACTGTTTTTT. Amino acids: CASSLAGSYTNEKLFF.

The V and J genes are TRBV29-1 and TRBJ2-1, with a tentative D call TRBD1 (6 bases). The CDR3 loop spans 12 amino acids. Per germline, CDR1 SQVTM and CDR2 ANQGSEA. V lost 7 bases to trimming and J lost 6 bases, with 13 bases between them. The CDR3 sequence is CSGTDLGNEQFF. CDR3 DNA: TGCAGCGGGACAGATTTGGGCAATGAGCAGTTCTTC.

The chain has TRBV5-1 and TRBJ2-2; 7 bases match TRBD1. The CDR3 totals 16 residues. J lost 1 base, V lost 0 bases, and 3 bases had no gene match. Germline values: CDR1 SGHRS, CDR2 YFSETQ. CDR3 protein: CASSLGGQLNTGELFF. The CDR3 DNA sequence: TGCGCCAGCAGCTTGGGGGGACAGCTGAACACCGGGGAGCTGTTTTTT. Complete variable domain (other parts from reference TRBV5-1 and TRBJ2-2): KAGVTQTPRYLIKTRGQQVTLSCSPISGHRSVSWYQQTPGQGLQFLFEYFSETQRNKGNFPGRFSGRQFSNSRSEMNVSTLELGDSALYLCASSLGGQLNTGELFFGEGSRLTVL.

This clone appeared a few times. The rearrangement links TRBV10-1 to TRBJ2-3; 9 bases agree with TRBD1. Germline CDR1 is WNHNN and CDR2 is SYGVQD (reference sequence). With V trimmed by 6 bases and J by 1 base, 5 bases remained unmatched. The CDR3 consists of 15 residues. The CDR3 loop reads CASSQTGGGTDTQYF. CDR3 nucleotides: TGCGCCAGCAGCCAGACAGGGGGAGGCACAGATACGCAGTATTTT.

The chain combines TRBV7-9 with TRBJ2-3; D is perhaps TRBD2 (5 bases). CDR3 length: 15 residues. V was cut by 2 bases and J by 5 bases, with 14 bases left in between. Germline V lookup: CDR1 SEHNR, CDR2 FQNEAQ (reference sequence). In DNA, the CDR3 is TGTGCCAGCAGCTTAAATATTGGAGGCGAAGATACGCAGTATTTT. Its protein product is CASSLNIGGEDTQYF.

The chain joins TRBV5-1 to TRBJ2-5, with a possible D match to TRBD2 (5 bases). CDR3 size: 15 residues. Germline V gene lookup returns CDR1 SGHRS and CDR2 YFSETQ. V was pared by 0 bases and J by 3 bases, with 12 bases between. The CDR3 spells CASSLVALREETQYF. The CDR3 nucleotides are TGCGCCAGCAGCTTGGTAGCTTTGCGGGAAGAGACCCAGTACTTC.

This clone was counted many times. J is TRBJ1-1 and V is TRBV6-5, with TRBD1 matching 7 bases. There are 13 residues in the CDR3. J gave up 3 bases and V 6 bases, and 4 bases lay outside the gene matches. Germline V gene data show CDR1 as MNHEY and CDR2 as SVGAGI. Written as DNA, the CDR3 is TGTGCCAGCAGAGGGGGCCCCCACACTGAAGCTTTCTTT. Protein: CASRGGPHTEAFF.

The V call is TRBV29-1, the J call TRBJ2-3; possible D gene TRBD1, 6 bases. Germline V CDR1 and CDR2: SQVTM, ANQGSEA. V was cut by 3 bases and J by 5 bases, with 15 bases left in between. There are 14 residues in the CDR3. DNA of the CDR3: TGCAGCGTTGATGGGCAGGGGAAGAGAGATACGCAGTATTTT. The encoded protein is CSVDGQGKRDTQYF.

The gene calls are TRBV18 and TRBJ1-1; TRBD1 is a possible D gene (6 bases). V dropped 6 bases and J dropped 1 base, with 12 bases sitting between them. The CDR3 loop spans 14 amino acids. Germline CDR1 and CDR2: KGHSH and LQKENI. CDR3 in amino acids: CASSNDRWNTEAFF. Here the CDR3 DNA reads TGTGCCAGCTCCAACGACAGGTGGAACACTGAAGCTTTCTTT.

This chain joins TRBV11-2 and TRBJ2-5; D ambiguous. Germline V gene sequence: CDR1 SGHAT, CDR2 FQNNGV. This CDR3 contains 14 residues. Trimming removed 2 bases from V and 2 bases from J, with 9 bases in between. DNA for the CDR3: TGTGCCAGCAGCTTAACGAGGTTGCAAGAGACCCAGTACTTC. It translates to CASSLTRLQETQYF.

The gene calls are TRBV15 and TRBJ2-1, with TRBD2 matching over 10 bases. Germline V CDR1 and CDR2: LNHNV, YYDKDF (reference sequence). J gave up 3 bases and V 5 bases, and 4 bases lay outside the gene matches. This CDR3 has 15 residues. CDR3 DNA: TGTGCCACCAGCCCAACTAGCGGGATCTACAATGAGCAGTTCTTC. It translates to CATSPTSGIYNEQFF.

This clone was counted a few times. The chain employs TRBV9 and TRBJ2-1, with D tentatively TRBD2 (6 bases). V was shortened by 2 bases and J by 1 base, with 7 bases between the two germline ends. The germline V gene has CDR1 SGDLS and CDR2 YYNGEE. The CDR3 totals 14 residues. The CDR3 loop reads CASSVGGSYNEQFF. CDR3 nucleotides: TGTGCCAGCAGCGTCGGAGGGTCCTACAATGAGCAGTTCTTC.

This clone occurred once. The rearrangement links TRBV30 to TRBJ2-5, with 10 nucleotides matching TRBD2. The better agreement between TRBJ2-7 and the DNA end casts doubt on the J call. In germline, CDR1 is GTSNPN, CDR2 SVGIG (reference sequence). The CDR3 has 15 amino acids. The CDR3 bases are TGTGCCTGGAGGAAACGGACTAGCGGCCTTAACGAGCAGTACTTC. Its translation is CAWRKRTSGLNEQYF.

The chain is built from TRBV9 and TRBJ2-5; possibly TRBD2 for D (5 bases). CDR1 and CDR2 from the germline V gene are SGDLS and YYNGEE. V lost 0 bases to trimming and J lost 4 bases, with 13 bases between them. The CDR3 totals 15 residues. CDR3 bases: TGTGCCAGCAGCGTAGCTCCTAGCCTGGGAGAGACCCAGTACTTC. Protein sequence: CASSVAPSLGETQYF.

The J gene is TRBJ1-5, the V gene TRBV27; 8 positions match TRBD1. Germline loops: CDR1 MNHEY, CDR2 SMNVEV (reference sequence). This CDR3 spans 16 amino acids. Trimming at V came to 2 bases and at J to 2 bases, leaving 5 bases not matched to a gene. The CDR3 loop is CASSLPLTGGNQPQHF. Written as DNA, the CDR3 is TGTGCCAGCAGTTTACCCTTGACAGGGGGCAATCAGCCCCAGCATTTT.

The V gene is TRBV4-2, the J gene TRBJ1-2; 7 bases align to TRBD1. The V gene's germline CDR1 is LGHNA and CDR2 YNFKEQ. The V gene end was trimmed by 3 bases and the J gene end by 6 bases; junction bases not matched to a gene: 10. CDR3 size: 15 residues. The CDR3 spells CASSHLRDSIDGYTF. CDR3 DNA sequence: TGTGCCAGCAGCCACCTAAGGGACAGTATCGATGGCTACACCTTC.

The rearrangement joins TRBV6-1 to TRBJ2-3; tentatively, D is TRBD2 (5 bases). V was clipped by 5 bases and J by 5 bases, with 14 bases between them. The CDR3 is made up of 14 amino acids. Germline values: CDR1 MNHNS, CDR2 SASEGT. CDR3 bases: TGTGCCAGCAGTCTTCGGGAAAGTGAAGATACGCAGTATTTT. The encoded protein is CASSLRESEDTQYF.

This chain links TRBV5-5 with TRBJ2-7, with 9 bases lining up with TRBD2. CDR3 length: 19 residues. The junction had 19 bases not matched to a gene; V was cut back by 2 bases and J by 4 bases. Germline V gene lookup returns CDR1 SGHKS and CDR2 YYEKEE (reference sequence). Here the CDR3 DNA reads TGTGCCAGCAGCTTTGAGGGGGGAGTCGCGGGAGGGCCACAGTACGAGCAGTACTTC. Residues: CASSFEGGVAGGPQYEQYF.

V usage is TRBV5-1 and J usage is TRBJ1-2; D is uncertain. In germline, CDR1 is SGHRS, CDR2 YFSETQ. V lost 3 bases and J 4 bases, leaving 10 bases between the germline ends. The CDR3 has 13 amino acids. CDR3 DNA sequence: TGCGCCAGCAGCTGGCAGTCGGGCTATGGCTACACCTTC. Protein product: CASSWQSGYGYTF.